This entry is about one T cell receptor beta chain. Its antigen is still unknown. With a mouse as the source, gene names and germline sequences are drawn from the mouse. The observed sequence ends 1 residue before the CDR3 terminus, with the missing tail filled in from the germline J gene. This specimen belongs to a study of tissue T cells after allogeneic stem cell transplantation (dated by TCRdb to between 2021 and 2024). For the wider study: The study profiled TCR beta repertoires in many tissues obtained from research autopsies of patients with and without GVHD, and also in mouse models of GVHD. On the human side, the study was prospective and observational, with no blinding or randomization.

The junction shows trimming of 2 bases on V and 10 bases on J, and the gene matches do not reach 3 bases of it. According to the germline V gene (reference sequence), CDR1 reads LGHNA and CDR2 reads YNLKQL. Including the terminal cysteine and phenylalanine, the CDR3 comprises 12 residues. Of the CDR3's DNA, 33 bases were read; they are in frame from base 1. Summary of the overall study and its limitations: Which tissue TCRs were alloreactive or antigen-specific was not determined in the study, and some of the clones might have been host cells that persisted. In both patients and mice, T cells from blood and spleen covered only a limited part of the TCR repertoire found in tissues. The patient cohort was small and clinically heterogeneous, and sampling depth was acknowledged as a limitation. Within patients, how anatomically similar the tissues were was a key factor in shaping TCR repertoire composition, regardless of disease or transplant status. Only a few T cell clones appeared in more than one patient, yet motif-based clustering showed tissue-specific repertoire signatures that were shared between patients.

Libraries were prepared through the immunoSEQ multiplex PCR assay. TCRbeta CDR3 sequencing was done by Adaptive Biotechnologies at survey depth, reporting CDR3 sequences, V/J genes, productive frequency and template counts. TCR beta CDR3 regions were amplified from genomic DNA rather than RNA. The authors processed their data as follows. Jensen-Shannon divergence was used to quantify pairwise repertoire overlap between tissues, with a value of 1 meaning complete divergence and a value of 0 meaning identical repertoires. Tissues were grouped by single-linkage agglomerative hierarchical clustering of pairwise JSD values, and the clustering results were shown as dendrograms. GLIPH2 was run on all patient samples with simulation_depth 1000, kmer_min_depth 3 and cdr3_length_cutoff 8, and groups with more than two unique CDR3s were retained. A standardized tissue-overlap score extrapolated Jaccard GLIPH-group overlap across patients to a standard repertoire size of 1000 clones. Linear mixed-effect models, with tissue as a fixed effect and individual as a random effect, were used to test how diversity related to clinical or experimental variables. Entries here come from immuneACCESS through TCRdb and include only in-frame sequences with V and J called. Some clones fail to appear in such tables; in the studies checked, an unresolved V gene covers under half of the shortfall, and the cause of the remainder is unknown. That table gives V, J and clone size, and the DNA gave D and trimming. The sample includes around 6,200 clones, with less than 65% observed a single time. The biggest ten clones account for 7.8% of the sample.

In the paper's terms, the time point label means: mouse harvest day 7 after allogeneic transplant. Mouse grafts consisting of 10^7 T-cell-depleted bone marrow cells combined with 10^6 splenic CD5+ T cells were administered by tail vein injection. A major MHC-mismatch B6 (H2b) into BALB/c (H2d) model was used to model mouse GVHD, and tissues were profiled at day 7 or 14. On day 7 or 14 post-transplant, mouse tissues and retro-orbital blood were harvested with separate sterile tools for each animal, and livers were flushed beforehand. Before genomic DNA isolation with the DNeasy Blood & Tissue Kit, mouse tissues were minced with razor blades in buffered saline.

The rearrangement combines TRBV5 with TRBJ1-1; 8 junctional bases match TRBD1. The TCR was taken from a female BALB/c mouse given C57BL/6 T cells with graft-versus-host disease after an allogeneic hematopoietic cell transplant. Input material: gut tissue. Incomplete CDR3 DNA: TGTGCCAGCAGCCAACGCAGGGGGCGAGTCTTC. Its protein reads: CASSQRRGRVF. Given in full, the CDR3 is CASSQRRGRVFF.